The text below deals with one TCR beta chain. The target antigen is unknown. Some clones are missing from TCRdb's copy, which holds only in-frame ones; the method was immunoSEQ multiplex PCR. The sample has about 22,000 clones, about 90% seen once. The source of the sample is a study of chemoradiotherapy in HPV16-positive cancers. Study observations and caveats: Candidate HPV-specific clones and E7-related TCR motifs grew in tumor during treatment. HPV-responsive T-cell expansion during chemoradiotherapy was linked to improved recurrence-free survival in HPV16-positive patients.

The CDR3 consists of 12 residues. Trimming shortened V by 5 bases and J by 6 bases, and 14 bases separated the two germline ends. CDR1 GTSNPN and CDR2 SVGIG come from the germline V gene (reference sequence). This material consisted of blood, taken from a patient who underwent chemoradiotherapy. The V gene is TRBV30, the J gene TRBJ2-7; TRBD2 might be the D (6 bases). The clonotype comes from a human donor with HPV-associated anogenital cancer. CDR3 bases: TGTGCCTGGGAAAGGGACGGGGGCGAGCAGTACTTC. Translation gives CAWERDGGEQYF.